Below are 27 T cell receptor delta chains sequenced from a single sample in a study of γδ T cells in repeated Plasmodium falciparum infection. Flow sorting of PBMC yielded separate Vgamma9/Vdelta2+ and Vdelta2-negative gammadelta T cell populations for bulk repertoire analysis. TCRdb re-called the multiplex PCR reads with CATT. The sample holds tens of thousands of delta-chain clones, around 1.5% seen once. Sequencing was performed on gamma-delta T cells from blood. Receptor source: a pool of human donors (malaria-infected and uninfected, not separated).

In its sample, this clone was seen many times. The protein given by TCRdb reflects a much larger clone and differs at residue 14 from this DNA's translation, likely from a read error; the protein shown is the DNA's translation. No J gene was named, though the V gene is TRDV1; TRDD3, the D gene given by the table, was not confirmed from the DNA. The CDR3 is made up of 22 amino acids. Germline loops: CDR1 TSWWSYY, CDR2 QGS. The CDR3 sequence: CALGPRVPTMGTRSKYTDKLIF. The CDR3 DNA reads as TGTGCTCTTGGACCTCGCGTTCCTACCATGGGGACAAGATCCAAGTACACAGATAAACTAATCTTT.

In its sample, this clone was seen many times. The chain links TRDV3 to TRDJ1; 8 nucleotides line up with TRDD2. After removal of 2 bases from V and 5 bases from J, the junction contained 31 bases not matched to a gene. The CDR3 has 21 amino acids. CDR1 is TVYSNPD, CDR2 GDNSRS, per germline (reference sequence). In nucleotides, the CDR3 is TGTGCCTTTGCATTTTTTCTTCCTACCTACGCTACTGGCGGCGGGAGGGATAAACTCATCTTT. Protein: CAFAFFLPTYATGGGRDKLIF.

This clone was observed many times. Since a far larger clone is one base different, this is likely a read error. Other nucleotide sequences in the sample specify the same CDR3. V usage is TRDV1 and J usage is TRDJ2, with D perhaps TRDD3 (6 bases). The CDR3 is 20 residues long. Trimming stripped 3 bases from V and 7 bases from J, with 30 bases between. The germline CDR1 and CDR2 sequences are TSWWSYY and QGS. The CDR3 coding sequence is TGTGCTCTTGGGGAGGTCACTATGACCGGGGATCCCGGTGGTGGAGCACAACTCTTCTTT. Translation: CALGEVTMTGDPGGGAQLFF.

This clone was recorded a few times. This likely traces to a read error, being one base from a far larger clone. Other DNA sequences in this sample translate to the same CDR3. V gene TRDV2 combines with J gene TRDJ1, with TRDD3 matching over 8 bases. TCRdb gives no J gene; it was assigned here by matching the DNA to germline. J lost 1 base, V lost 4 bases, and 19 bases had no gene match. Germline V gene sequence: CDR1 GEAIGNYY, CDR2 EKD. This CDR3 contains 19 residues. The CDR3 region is CACDGVVGYELGLTDKLIF. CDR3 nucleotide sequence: TGTGCCTGTGATGGTGTGGTGGGATACGAACTGGGACTCACCGATAAACTCATCTTT.

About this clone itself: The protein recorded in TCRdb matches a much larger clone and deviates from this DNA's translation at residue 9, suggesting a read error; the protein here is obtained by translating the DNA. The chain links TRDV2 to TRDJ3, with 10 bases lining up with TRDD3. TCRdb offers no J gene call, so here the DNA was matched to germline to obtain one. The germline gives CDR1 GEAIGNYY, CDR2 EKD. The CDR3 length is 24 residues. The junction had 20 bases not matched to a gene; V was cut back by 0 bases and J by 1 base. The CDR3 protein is CACDTIDSCTGGSGPSWDTRQMFF. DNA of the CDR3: TGTGCCTGTGACACCATCGATTCCTGTACTGGGGGATCAGGGCCTTCCTGGGACACCCGACAGATGTTTTTC.

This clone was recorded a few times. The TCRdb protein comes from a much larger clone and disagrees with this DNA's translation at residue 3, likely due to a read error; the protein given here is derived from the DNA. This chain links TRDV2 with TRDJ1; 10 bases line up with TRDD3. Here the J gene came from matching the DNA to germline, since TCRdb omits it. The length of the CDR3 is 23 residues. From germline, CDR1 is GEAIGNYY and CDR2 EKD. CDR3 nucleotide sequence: TGTGCCCGTGACACCGTTGGTAGCGCGGTAAAAGGGGGATACGCAGCCGCCACCGATAAACTCATCTTT. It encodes CARDTVGSAVKGGYAAATDKLIF.

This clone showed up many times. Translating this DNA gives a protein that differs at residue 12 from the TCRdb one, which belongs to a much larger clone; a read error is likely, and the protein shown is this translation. Here the CDR3 reads CALGDGSWGIRGTDKLIF. The CDR3 nucleotides read TGTGCTCTTGGGGACGGCTCCTGGGGGATACGAGGCACCGATAAACTCATCTTT. This rearrangement joins TRDV1 to TRDJ1, with 12 bases lining up with TRDD3. The germline V gene has CDR1 TSWWSYY and CDR2 QGS. V lost 3 bases to trimming and J lost 1 base; unmatched junction nucleotides: 9. This CDR3 contains 18 residues.

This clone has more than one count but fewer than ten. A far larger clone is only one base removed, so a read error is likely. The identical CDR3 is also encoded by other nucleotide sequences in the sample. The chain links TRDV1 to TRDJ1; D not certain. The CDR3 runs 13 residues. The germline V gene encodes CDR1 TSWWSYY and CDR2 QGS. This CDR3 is CALGTTHTDKLIF. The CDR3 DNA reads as TGCGCTCTTGGGACAACACACACCGATAAACTCATCTTT.

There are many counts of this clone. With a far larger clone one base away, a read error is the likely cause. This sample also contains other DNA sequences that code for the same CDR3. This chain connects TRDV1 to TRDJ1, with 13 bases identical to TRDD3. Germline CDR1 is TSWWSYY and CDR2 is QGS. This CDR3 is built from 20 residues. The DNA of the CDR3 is TGTGCTCTTGGGGATCTCATTTCGTACTGGGGGATACGGCACACTGATAAACTCATCTTT. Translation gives CALGDLISYWGIRHTDKLIF.

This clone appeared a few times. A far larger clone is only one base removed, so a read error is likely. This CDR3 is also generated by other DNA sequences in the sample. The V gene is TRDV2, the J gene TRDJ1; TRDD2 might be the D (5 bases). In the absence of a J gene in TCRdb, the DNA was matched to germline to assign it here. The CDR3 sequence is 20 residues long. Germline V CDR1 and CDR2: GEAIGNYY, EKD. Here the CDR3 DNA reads TGTGCCTGCGACACATTAGGCCAGCCTACGGTGGGACCGTACACCGATAAACTCATCTTT. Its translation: CACDTLGQPTVGPYTDKLIF.

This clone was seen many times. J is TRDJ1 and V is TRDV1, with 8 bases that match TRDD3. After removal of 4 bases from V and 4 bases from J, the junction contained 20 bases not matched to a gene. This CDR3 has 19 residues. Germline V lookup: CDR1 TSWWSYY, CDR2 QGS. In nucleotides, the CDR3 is TGTGCTCTTGGGGCCACAGGGGATACAGGTACCAACGAGATCGATAAACTCATCTTT. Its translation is CALGATGDTGTNEIDKLIF.

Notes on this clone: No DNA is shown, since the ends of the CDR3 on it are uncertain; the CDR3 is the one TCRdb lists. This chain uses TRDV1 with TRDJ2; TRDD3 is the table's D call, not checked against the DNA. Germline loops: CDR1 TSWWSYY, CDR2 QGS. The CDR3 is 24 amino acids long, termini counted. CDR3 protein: CALGKPHSYWGTGGYGNKAAQLFF.

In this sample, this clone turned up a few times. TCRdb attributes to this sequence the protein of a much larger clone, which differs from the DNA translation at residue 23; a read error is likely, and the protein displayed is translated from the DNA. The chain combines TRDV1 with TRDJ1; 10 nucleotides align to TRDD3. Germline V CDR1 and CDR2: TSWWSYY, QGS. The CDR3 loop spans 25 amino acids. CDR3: CALGEPSWRAPADRVLGDTSDKHIF. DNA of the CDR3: TGTGCTCTTGGGGAACCCTCTTGGCGAGCCCCTGCGGACAGAGTTTTGGGGGATACATCCGATAAACACATCTTT.

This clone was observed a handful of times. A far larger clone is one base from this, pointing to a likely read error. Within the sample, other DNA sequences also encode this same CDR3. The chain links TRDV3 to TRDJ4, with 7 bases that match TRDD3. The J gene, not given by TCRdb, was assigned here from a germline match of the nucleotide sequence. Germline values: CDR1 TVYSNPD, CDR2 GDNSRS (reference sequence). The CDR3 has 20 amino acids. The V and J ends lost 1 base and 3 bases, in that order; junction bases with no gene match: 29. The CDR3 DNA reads TGTGCCTTTAAAGGTCCCCGCCAGAAGTGGCTGGGGGGGGCCCGGGGACCCCTGATCTTT. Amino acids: CAFKGPRQKWLGGARGPLIF.

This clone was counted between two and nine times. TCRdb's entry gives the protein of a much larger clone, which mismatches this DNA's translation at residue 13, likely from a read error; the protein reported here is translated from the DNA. DNA for the CDR3: TGTGCTCTTGGGGAGACGCCTGGGGGATACGGGTACATCGATAAACTCATCTTT. It yields the protein CALGETPGGYGYIDKLIF. The chain is built from TRDV1 and TRDJ1; 12 bases line up with TRDD3. Unmatched junction bases numbered 12, after V lost 3 bases and J lost 4 bases. Looked up from germline, CDR1 is TSWWSYY and CDR2 is QGS. The CDR3 runs to 18 residues.

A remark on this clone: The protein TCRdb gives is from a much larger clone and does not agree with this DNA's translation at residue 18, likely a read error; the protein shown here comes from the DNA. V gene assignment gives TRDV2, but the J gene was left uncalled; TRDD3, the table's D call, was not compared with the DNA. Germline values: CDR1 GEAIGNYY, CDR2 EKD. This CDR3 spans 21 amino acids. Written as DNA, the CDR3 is TGTGCCTGTGACACCGACAACTGGGGGATACGCGTCTTACCAATCACACCCTCTCGGATCTTT. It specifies CACDTDNWGIRVLPITPSRIF.

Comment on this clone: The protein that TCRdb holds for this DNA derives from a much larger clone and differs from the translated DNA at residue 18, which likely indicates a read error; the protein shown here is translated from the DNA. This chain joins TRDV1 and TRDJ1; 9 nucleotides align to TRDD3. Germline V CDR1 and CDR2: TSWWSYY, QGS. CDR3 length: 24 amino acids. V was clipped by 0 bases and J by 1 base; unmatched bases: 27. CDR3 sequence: CALGELEPSWLGDGYVVCTDKLIF. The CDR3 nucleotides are TGTGCTCTTGGGGAACTAGAGCCGAGTTGGCTGGGGGATGGGTATGTGGTGTGCACCGATAAACTCATCTTT.

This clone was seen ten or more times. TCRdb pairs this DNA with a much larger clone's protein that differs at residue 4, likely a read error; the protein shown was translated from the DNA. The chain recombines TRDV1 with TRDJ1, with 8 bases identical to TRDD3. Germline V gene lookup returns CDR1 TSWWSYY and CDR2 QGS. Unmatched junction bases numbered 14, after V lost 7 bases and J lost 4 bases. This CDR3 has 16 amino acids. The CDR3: CALDRATLGDNDKLIF. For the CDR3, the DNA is TGTGCTCTTGATAGGGCTACTCTGGGGGACAACGATAAACTCATCTTT.

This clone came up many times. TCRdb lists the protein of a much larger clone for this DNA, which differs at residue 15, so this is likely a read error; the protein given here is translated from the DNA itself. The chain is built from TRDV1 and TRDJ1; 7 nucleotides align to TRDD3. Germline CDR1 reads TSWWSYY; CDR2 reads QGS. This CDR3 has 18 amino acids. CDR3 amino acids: CALGELTGSGYGADELIF. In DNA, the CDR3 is TGTGCTCTTGGGGAACTAACGGGTTCAGGATACGGAGCCGATGAACTCATCTTT.

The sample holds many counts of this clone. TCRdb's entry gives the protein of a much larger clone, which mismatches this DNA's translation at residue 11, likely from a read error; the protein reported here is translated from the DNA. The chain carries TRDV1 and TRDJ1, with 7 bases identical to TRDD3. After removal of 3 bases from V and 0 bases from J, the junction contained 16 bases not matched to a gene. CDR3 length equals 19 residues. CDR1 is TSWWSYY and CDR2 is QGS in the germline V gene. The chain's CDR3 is CALGEPSSLGAHHTDKLIF. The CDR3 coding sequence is TGTGCTCTTGGGGAGCCTAGTAGTCTGGGGGCCCACCACACCGATAAACTCATCTTT.

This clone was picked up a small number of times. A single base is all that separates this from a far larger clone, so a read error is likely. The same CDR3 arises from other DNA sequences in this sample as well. CDR3 protein: CALGETRYWGIYSHTDKLIF. The CDR3 DNA follows: TGTGCTCTTGGGGAAACCCGGTATTGGGGGATATATTCCCACACCGATAAACTCATCTTT. The chain recombines TRDV1 with TRDJ1; 9 positions agree with TRDD3. The CDR3 is 20 amino acids. Germline CDR1 is TSWWSYY and CDR2 is QGS. The V gene end was trimmed by 2 bases and the J gene end by 0 bases; junction bases not matched to a gene: 16.

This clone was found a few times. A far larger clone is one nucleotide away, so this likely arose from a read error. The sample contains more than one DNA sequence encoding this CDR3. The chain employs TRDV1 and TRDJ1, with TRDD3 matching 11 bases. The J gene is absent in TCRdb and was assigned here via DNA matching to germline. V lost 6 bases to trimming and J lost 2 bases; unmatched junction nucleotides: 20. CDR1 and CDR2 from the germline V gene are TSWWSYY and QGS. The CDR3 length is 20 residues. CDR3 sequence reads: CALGAAFGWWGIRGTDKLIF. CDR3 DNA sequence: TGTGCTCTTGGAGCCGCCTTCGGCTGGTGGGGGATACGGGGGACCGATAAACTCATCTTT.

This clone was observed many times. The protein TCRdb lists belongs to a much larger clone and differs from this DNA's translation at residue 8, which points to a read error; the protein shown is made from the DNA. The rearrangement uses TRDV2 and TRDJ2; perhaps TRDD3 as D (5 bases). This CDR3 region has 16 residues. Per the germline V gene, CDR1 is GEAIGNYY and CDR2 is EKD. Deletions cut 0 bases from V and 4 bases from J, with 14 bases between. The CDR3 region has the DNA TGTGCCTGTGACACCGGGGGGGTACGAGGGACAGCACAACTCTTCTTT. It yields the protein CACDTGGVRGTAQLFF.

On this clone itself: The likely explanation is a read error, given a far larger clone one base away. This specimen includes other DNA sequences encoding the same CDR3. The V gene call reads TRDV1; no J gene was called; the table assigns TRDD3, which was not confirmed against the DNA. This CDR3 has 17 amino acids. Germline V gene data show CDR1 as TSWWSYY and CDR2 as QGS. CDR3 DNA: TGTGCTCTTGGGGAACTTCCATCATATATCTTCACCGATAAGCTCATCTTT. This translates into CALGELPSYIFTDKLIF.

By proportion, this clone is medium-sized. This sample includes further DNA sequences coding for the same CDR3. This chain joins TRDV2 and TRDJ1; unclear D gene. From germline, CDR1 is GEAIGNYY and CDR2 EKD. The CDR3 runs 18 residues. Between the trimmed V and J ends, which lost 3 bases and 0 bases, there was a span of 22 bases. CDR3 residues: CACDPKSNPPVYTDKLIF. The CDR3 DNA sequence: TGTGCCTGTGACCCTAAATCAAATCCCCCTGTGTACACCGATAAACTCATCTTT.

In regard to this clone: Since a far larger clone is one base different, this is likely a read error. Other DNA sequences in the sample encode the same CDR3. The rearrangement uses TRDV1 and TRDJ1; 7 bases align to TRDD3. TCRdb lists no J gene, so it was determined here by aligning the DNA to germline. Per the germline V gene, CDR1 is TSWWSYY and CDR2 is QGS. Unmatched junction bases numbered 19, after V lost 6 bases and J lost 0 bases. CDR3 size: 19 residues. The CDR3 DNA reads TGTGCTCTTGGAGACTCCCATCGAAGTGGATACGTATACACCGATAAACTCATCTTT. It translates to CALGDSHRSGYVYTDKLIF.

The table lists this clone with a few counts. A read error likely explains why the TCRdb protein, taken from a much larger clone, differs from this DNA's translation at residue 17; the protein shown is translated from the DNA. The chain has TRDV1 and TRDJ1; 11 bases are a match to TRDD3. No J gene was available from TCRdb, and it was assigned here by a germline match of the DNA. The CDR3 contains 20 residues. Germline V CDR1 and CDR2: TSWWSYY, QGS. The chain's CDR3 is CALGAAFGWWGIRGTDELIF. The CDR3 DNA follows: TGTGCTCTTGGGGCCGCCTTCGGCTGGTGGGGGATACGGGGGACCGATGAACTCATCTTT.